The 4 T cell receptor beta chains presented below share a single source sample, sequenced in a study of shared clonotypes between healthy human individuals. Method: immunoSEQ multiplex PCR; TCRdb's copy keeps in-frame clones and lacks some. The data hold about 1.4 million clones, with roughly 96% observed a single time. Input material: naive CD4+ T cells sorted from blood. Subset: CD45RA+ positively selected. These receptors all stem from a man younger than 40 in good health.

The J gene is TRBJ2-3, the V gene TRBV10-3; the D gene is possibly TRBD2 (6 bases). This CDR3 has 15 residues. V was trimmed by 1 base and J by 2 bases, leaving 10 bases between them. Germline CDR1 and CDR2: ENHRY and SYGVKD. This CDR3 reads CAISEFRDSTDTQYF. In DNA form, the CDR3 reads TGTGCCATCAGTGAGTTTCGGGACTCCACAGATACGCAGTATTTT.

The V call is TRBV30, the J call TRBJ2-3; D possibly matches TRBD1 or TRBD2 (6 bases each). Deletions cut 8 bases from V and 0 bases from J, with 12 bases between. This CDR3 has 13 residues. Germline-derived CDR1 and CDR2 are GTSNPN and SVGIG (reference sequence). The CDR3 protein is CATGGPSTDTQYF. The CDR3 region has the DNA TGTGCCACTGGGGGGCCTAGCACAGATACGCAGTATTTT.

A note on this clone: In the same sample, other DNA sequences code for this CDR3. The chain has TRBV18 and TRBJ2-1; D is unclear. Trimming left V 4 bases short and J 0 bases short, with 10 bases between. Germline V gene lookup returns CDR1 KGHSH and CDR2 LQKENI. This CDR3 contains 15 residues. The CDR3 bases are TGTGCCAGCTCACTAGCAGTTAGCTCCTACAATGAGCAGTTCTTC. It yields the protein CASSLAVSSYNEQFF.

The rearrangement joins TRBV11-2 to TRBJ2-7; 8 nucleotides line up with TRBD2. This CDR3 has 12 residues. Trimming removed 5 bases from V and 7 bases from J; junction bases left unmatched: 4. Germline V gives CDR1 SGHAT, CDR2 FQNNGV. The CDR3 DNA reads as TGTGCCAGCAGCCGGACTAGCCGGGAGCAGTACTTC. Translation gives CASSRTSREQYF.